This T cell receptor (beta chain) was sequenced during a study of T cells expressing NK-cell markers. Across the study: Eight donors were sequenced, seven testing HCMV-seropositive and one testing seronegative.

Germline lookup yields CDR1 KGHDR and CDR2 SFDVKD. This CDR3 has 13 amino acids. Study-wide results and limits: One observes that, in several donors, these clonotypes were also the leading ones within the CD3+CD56-NKG2C+ fraction. CD8+ T cells in over five donors included dominant NKG2C+ clonotypes at 1.0-7.0%.

Details on this clonotype: Its target is unknown.

TCRdb re-called the 5' RACE reads; one entry per CDR3 protein, DNA not given. Its table lists about 540,000 distinct CDR3 sequences. The sequence was collected from a young man in good health. Material: blood T cells: a sorted CD56 or NKG2C T cell subset, CD4+ or CD8+ T cells, or bulk PBMC T cells (not recorded which). The V and J genes are TRBV24-1 and TRBJ2-2. CDR3 region: CATNQANTGELFF.